These 20 T cell receptor beta chains were sequenced from one sample in a study of blood T cell repertoires in COVID-19. The method was immunoSEQ multiplex PCR; TCRdb's version includes in-frame clones alone and lacks a portion of them. The sample has fewer than 250,000 clones; about four fifths are singletons. Sequenced input: peripheral blood. The origin of the receptors is a man aged 60 to 69 with acute or convalescent COVID-19.

A few counts support this clone. This sequence joins TRBV2 and TRBJ1-5, with TRBD1 matching 9 bases. V gave up 7 bases and J gave up 3 bases; unmatched junction bases: 13. Germline V gives CDR1 SNHLY, CDR2 FYNNEI. The CDR3 has 17 residues. Here the CDR3 DNA reads TGTGCCAGCAACACTAGTCCCGGGACAGGGTCCAATCAGCCCCAGCATTTT. This sequence encodes CASNTSPGTGSNQPQHF.

The chain joins TRBV29-1 to TRBJ1-2, with D maybe TRBD1 (5 bases). This CDR3 is 10 amino acids long. Germline CDR1 and CDR2: SQVTM and ANQGSEA. V was clipped by 4 bases and J by 8 bases, with 8 bases between them. Here the CDR3 reads CSVASGGYTF. CDR3 DNA sequence: TGCAGCGTTGCTTCAGGGGGCTACACCTTC.

The chain links TRBV7-3 to TRBJ2-3, with 7 bases lining up with TRBD2. The germline CDR1 and CDR2 sequences are SGHTA and FQGTGA. The V and J ends lost 1 base and 6 bases, in that order; junction bases with no gene match: 10. CDR3 length equals 16 residues. The CDR3 region is CASSLIGAGVDDTQYF. In nucleotides, the CDR3 is TGTGCCAGCAGCTTAATTGGGGCGGGGGTAGACGATACGCAGTATTTT.

The rearrangement uses TRBV2 and TRBJ2-1; 9 bases align to TRBD1. The V gene's germline CDR1 is SNHLY and CDR2 FYNNEI. The trim removed 6 bases at V and 4 bases at J, leaving 10 bases unmatched. The CDR3 has 16 residues. CDR3 DNA sequence: TGTGCCAGCAGCCCCGTCACGGGACAGGGATACAATGAGCAGTTCTTC. Encoded protein: CASSPVTGQGYNEQFF.

The chain carries TRBV10-2 and TRBJ1-4; 9 bases line up with TRBD1. Germline V CDR1 and CDR2: WSHSY, SAAADI. V was pared by 10 bases and J by 6 bases, with 6 bases of the junction left unmatched. This CDR3 contains 13 residues. For the CDR3, the DNA is TGCGCCACCCGACAGGGGGGAGATGAAAAACTGTTTTTT. This gives the protein CATRQGGDEKLFF.

Here the CDR3 reads CASSAEAGTPSTDTQYF. In nucleotides, the CDR3 is TGTGCCAGCAGCGCAGAAGCCGGGACTCCATCCACAGATACGCAGTATTTT. V usage is TRBV9 and J usage is TRBJ2-3, with TRBD2 as a possible D gene (6 bases). Trimming shortened V by 3 bases and J by 2 bases, and 19 bases separated the two germline ends. The CDR3 length is 17 residues. Germline CDR1 SGDLS, CDR2 YYNGEE.

V gene TRBV4-1 combines with J gene TRBJ1-1, with TRBD1 matching 7 bases. The CDR3 length is 16 residues. Germline CDR1 MGHRA, CDR2 YSYEKL. V was pared by 0 bases and J by 5 bases, with 9 bases of the junction left unmatched. CDR3 amino acids: CASSQEGDRDRTEAFF. For the CDR3, the DNA is TGCGCCAGCAGCCAAGAGGGTGACAGGGATAGGACTGAAGCTTTCTTT.

The chain combines TRBV10-2 with TRBJ2-1, with 7 bases lining up with TRBD2. Germline V gives CDR1 WSHSY, CDR2 SAAADI. V shed 4 bases, J shed 4 bases, and the junction held 4 bases outside the gene matches. The CDR3 is made up of 14 amino acids. The CDR3 bases are TGCGCCAGCAGTGTGTCTAGCGGATACAATGAGCAGTTCTTC. Residues: CASSVSSGYNEQFF.

This clone was seen a handful of times. CDR3 in DNA: TGCGCCAGCAGCCAAGATTTTAGGACAGGGGGCTCTGGAAACACCATATATTTT. Amino acid sequence: CASSQDFRTGGSGNTIYF. The chain links TRBV4-3 to TRBJ1-3, with 10 bases that match TRBD1. This CDR3 spans 18 amino acids. CDR1 is LGHNA, CDR2 YSLEER, per germline. V was pared by 0 bases and J by 0 bases, with 5 bases of the junction left unmatched.

V and J are TRBV7-2 and TRBJ2-1, with 14 bases aligning to TRBD2. CDR1 SGHTA and CDR2 FQGNSA come from the germline V gene. V shed 1 base and J 7 bases; nucleotides not matched to a gene: 3. The CDR3 covers 16 residues. CDR3 DNA: TGTGCCAGCAGCTTAGAGGGGACTAGCGGGAGAAATGAGCAGTTCTTC. Its translation: CASSLEGTSGRNEQFF.

The chain recombines TRBV6-5 with TRBJ1-5; 9 nucleotides agree with TRBD1. The germline CDR1 and CDR2 sequences are MNHEY and SVGAGI. Trimming took 7 bases from V and 4 from J; bases not matched to a gene: 8. This CDR3 region has 15 residues. CDR3 protein: CASTQRQGGNQPQHF. As DNA, the CDR3 is TGTGCCAGCACTCAAAGACAGGGGGGTAATCAGCCCCAGCATTTT.

The chain has TRBV6-5 and TRBJ1-5; D may be TRBD1 (5 bases). The CDR3 totals 15 residues. Germline values: CDR1 MNHEY, CDR2 SVGAGI. The germline V and J ends were trimmed by 6 bases and 3 bases, with 15 bases remaining between them. The CDR3 reads CASRPIGHINQPQHF. The CDR3 DNA is TGTGCCAGCAGACCTATAGGACATATCAATCAGCCCCAGCATTTT.

CDR3 amino acids: CATSDFNRGQETQYF. The CDR3 bases are TGTGCCACCAGTGATTTTAACAGGGGACAAGAGACCCAGTACTTC. This chain connects TRBV24-1 to TRBJ2-5, with 7 bases lining up with TRBD1. CDR1 is KGHDR and CDR2 is SFDVKD in the germline V gene. Trimming took 1 base from V and 2 from J; bases not matched to a gene: 3. This CDR3 spans 15 amino acids.

V and J are TRBV6-6 and TRBJ2-3; D gene ambiguous. V lost 8 bases to trimming and J lost 6 bases, with 12 bases between them. This CDR3 comprises 12 residues. Germline loops: CDR1 MNHNY, CDR2 SVGAGI (reference sequence). The CDR3 here is CASDVAGDTQYF. The CDR3 nucleotides read TGTGCCAGCGACGTCGCAGGCGATACGCAGTATTTT.

The chain employs TRBV7-2 and TRBJ2-3; 8 positions match TRBD2. There are 15 residues in the CDR3. Germline CDR1 reads SGHTA; CDR2 reads FQGNSA. Trimming took 2 bases from V and 1 from J; bases not matched to a gene: 2. CDR3 in DNA: TGTGCCAGCAGCTTAAAAGCGGGGGGCACAGATACGCAGTATTTT. Translated, it gives CASSLKAGGTDTQYF.

The CDR3 sequence is CASSLEGGKTQYF. CDR3 in DNA: TGTGCCAGCAGCCTCGAGGGCGGTAAGACCCAGTACTTC. The rearrangement links TRBV11-2 to TRBJ2-5, with D perhaps matching TRBD2 (5 bases). Germline V gives CDR1 SGHAT, CDR2 FQNNGV. The germline V and J ends were trimmed by 5 bases and 6 bases, with 13 bases remaining between them. CDR3 length: 13 residues.

The rearrangement uses TRBV5-1 and TRBJ2-1; 8 bases are a match to TRBD2. Per the germline V gene, CDR1 is SGHRS and CDR2 is YFSETQ. This CDR3 has 16 residues. V lost 1 base, J lost 6 bases, and 9 bases stayed unmatched. The CDR3 coding sequence is TGCGCCAGCAGCTTGATTCCCAGCGGGAGAACCAATGAGCAGTTCTTC. This gives the protein CASSLIPSGRTNEQFF.

This clone has at least ten counts. The chain carries TRBV25-1 and TRBJ2-4; 11 nucleotides agree with TRBD2. Per germline, CDR1 MGHDK and CDR2 SYGVNS. The junction had 1 base not matched to a gene; V was cut back by 6 bases and J by 6 bases. The CDR3 runs to 13 residues. CDR3: CASRGTSGNIQYF. The CDR3 bases are TGTGCCAGCAGAGGGACTAGCGGAAACATTCAGTACTTC.

This sequence joins TRBV6-1 and TRBJ1-4; possible D gene TRBD1, 6 bases. The CDR3 spans 17 residues. Trimming removed 2 bases from V and 4 bases from J, with 17 bases in between. Germline CDR1 reads MNHNS; CDR2 reads SASEGT. CDR3 protein: CASSETSRGQINEKLFF. The CDR3 DNA is TGTGCCAGCAGTGAAACCAGTAGAGGACAGATTAATGAAAAACTGTTTTTT.

The J gene is TRBJ1-1, the V gene TRBV29-1; TRBD1 is a possible D gene (5 bases). V was shortened by 7 bases and J by 0 bases, with 6 bases between the two germline ends. The CDR3 sequence is 11 residues long. Germline CDR1 is SQVTM and CDR2 is ANQGSEA. The DNA of the CDR3 is TGCAGCGGACAGATGAACACTGAAGCTTTCTTT. As protein: CSGQMNTEAFF.